Below are 8 T cell receptor beta chains sequenced from a single sample in a study of CD8+CD57+ T cells in acquired aplastic anemia. CDR3 and TCR beta VDJ profiling relied on genomic DNA as the template. TCRdb independently ran MiXCR on the reads; one entry per CDR3 protein. The sample consists of roughly 500,000 distinct CDR3 sequences, less than 35% of them appearing once. Only patients with CD8+CD57+ cell expansion on flow cytometry were chosen for sequencing. Sequencing used sorted CD4+, CD8+, or CD8+CD57+ T cells (not recorded which) from PBMCs. The receptors stem from a human donor with aplastic anemia.

The chain recombines TRBV9 with TRBJ2-3; 11 positions agree with TRBD2. The V segment lost 1 base and the J segment 8 bases; nucleotides outside the gene matches: 12. The CDR3 has 17 amino acids. Germline V gene data show CDR1 as SGDLS and CDR2 as YYNGEE. The CDR3 DNA reads as TGTGCCAGCAGCGTACAACTAGCGGGGGCCCTCGGGGGTACGCAGTATTTT. Its protein is CASSVQLAGALGGTQYF.

This clonotype has ten or more counts. Sequence at one end of the junction differs from germline and may be a read error. The chain has TRBV7-7 and TRBJ2-5; 9 bases line up with TRBD2. Germline loops: CDR1 SSHAT, CDR2 FNYEAQ (reference sequence). CDR3 size: 13 residues. The CDR3 reads CASSSSGKETQYF. CDR3 nucleotides: TGTGCTAGCAGCTCTAGCGGGAAAGAGACCCAGTACTTC.

V usage is TRBV7-3 and J usage is TRBJ1-6, with 7 bases that match TRBD1. Germline-derived CDR1 and CDR2 are SGHTA and FQGTGA. Losses at the gene ends were 5 bases for V and 7 bases for J; bases not matched to a gene: 11. The CDR3 is made up of 16 amino acids. The chain's CDR3 is CASSRDREGENSPLHF. CDR3 nucleotides: TGTGCCAGCAGCCGCGACAGGGAAGGGGAGAATTCACCCCTCCACTTT.

For this clonotype: The junction and the germline gene differ at one end; a read error may be behind it. The chain is built from TRBV10-3 and TRBJ1-2, with D unclear. Germline V gives CDR1 ENHRY, CDR2 SYGVKD. The CDR3 covers 16 residues. CDR3 coding DNA: TGTGCCAGCAGTTACTCGATAGGCGGGCAGGCCCCTAGCTACACCTTC. This gives the protein CASSYSIGGQAPSYTF.

Here the CDR3 DNA reads TGTGCCAGCAGCCCGGACAGGGATAGGGAGACCCAGTACTTC. Amino acid sequence: CASSPDRDRETQYF. The J gene is TRBJ2-5, the V gene TRBV7-8; 8 positions agree with TRBD1. Germline values: CDR1 SGHVS, CDR2 FQNEAQ. The CDR3 covers 14 residues. The junction had 7 bases not matched to a gene; V was cut back by 5 bases and J by 5 bases.

This clonotype was counted ten times or more. The V and J genes are TRBV4-1 and TRBJ1-5, with a tentative D call TRBD1 (5 bases). Looked up from germline, CDR1 is MGHRA and CDR2 is YSYEKL. With 1 base removed from V and 4 bases from J, the gap between germline ends came to 14 bases. The length of the CDR3 is 16 residues. Here the CDR3 reads CASSQVATPGNQPQHF. The DNA for the CDR3 is TGCGCCAGCAGCCAAGTCGCCACACCAGGGAATCAGCCCCAGCATTTT.

This clonotype was observed at least ten times. The chain recombines TRBV9 with TRBJ1-1; unclear D gene. Per germline, CDR1 SGDLS and CDR2 YYNGEE. This CDR3 spans 12 amino acids. Trimming shortened V by 7 bases and J by 3 bases, and 10 bases separated the two germline ends. CDR3 sequence (DNA): TGTGCCAGCGGGAGCCGGGACACTGAAGCTTTCTTT. It yields the protein CASGSRDTEAFF.

The chain has TRBV25-1 and TRBJ1-2; D may be TRBD1 (5 bases). From germline, CDR1 is MGHDK and CDR2 SYGVNS. The CDR3 is made up of 13 amino acids. V lost 1 base and J 5 bases, leaving 8 bases between the germline ends. CDR3 DNA: TGTGCCAGCAGTGAATGGGCAGGGTATGGCTACACCTTC. Encoded protein: CASSEWAGYGYTF.